This record covers a single TCR beta chain. These data are taken from a study of technical replicates of blood from a handful of donors. The table came from immunoSEQ multiplex PCR; TCRdb's copy has only in-frame clones and leaves some out. The table has roughly 68,000 clones, about 89% seen once. With 0 bases removed from V and 0 bases from J, the gap between germline ends came to 12 bases. The CDR3 runs to 17 residues. Germline CDR1 LGHNA, CDR2 YSLEER. The clonotype originates from a human donor in good health. Some clones in this sample may be carry-over from other donors' samples. The rearrangement uses TRBV4-3 and TRBJ2-1; no reliable D call. The sequenced sample consisted of PBMCs. CDR3 DNA sequence: TGCGCCAGCAGCCAAGATTTGTATTCGAGCTCCTACAATGAGCAGTTCTTC. Amino acids: CASSQDLYSSSYNEQFF.